This TCR beta chain originates from a study of PD-L1 blockade in urothelial cancer (dated by TCRdb to 2017 to 2019). Turning to the overall study: All patients started therapy around 2014 and received atezolizumab 1,200 mg intravenously every 3 weeks. About nine tenths of the roughly 29 patients were males with bladder-origin urothelial cancer, and 18 of 29 reported a prior smoking history. The study was an exploratory multi-omic analysis of somatic, immune and clinical correlates of response to PD-L1 blockade with atezolizumab in urothelial cancer. Durable clinical benefit was achieved by nine patients and was not achieved by 20 patients. TCR sequencing covered pretreatment tumor samples and matched, serially collected peripheral blood taken before and after atezolizumab treatment. Durable clinical benefit meant progression-free survival longer than 6 months, and TCR features were also tested against progression-free and overall survival. In the same patients who had TCR sequencing, pretreatment tumors also underwent whole exome sequencing and RNA sequencing. Blood samples were analyzed 3 weeks after the start of treatment (second dose) and 6 weeks after the start of treatment. Pretreatment blood TCR-seq was available for nearly 30 patients, at least one posttreatment blood collection was obtained for roughly 24 patients, and tumor TCR-seq was available for roughly 24 patients. Blood samples gave a median of about 150,000 T cells and 80,000 or so unique TCRs, with a median clonality of around 0.074. An ECOG performance status of 0 or 1 was recorded for the patients, and 0 to 3 prior chemotherapy regimens had been received by the patients.

The CDR3 contains 14 residues, cysteine and phenylalanine counted. CDR3 DNA only is kept here, 42 bases in frame from base 1. CDR1 and CDR2, per the germline V gene, are MDHEN and SYDVKM. V sheds 2 bases and J sheds 4 bases, leaving 12 bases between their ends. Results and caveats for the whole study, not just this receptor: Small sample size (n of about 29) and many exploratory analyses mean the results are intended to be hypothesis-generating. Greater expansion of tumor-associated TCR clones in peripheral blood 3 weeks after the start of treatment was observed in patients with durable benefit (n of about 20, p = 0.022). A pretreatment peripheral blood TCR clonality below the median was linked to improved progression-free and overall survival.

Synthetic TCR analog templates were spiked into each PCR so that absolute template abundance could be estimated from read counts. The immunoSEQ assay used bias-controlled V and J gene primers to amplify TCRbeta CDR3 regions from genomic DNA. Sequencing of rearranged TCRbeta segments was performed at approximately 20X coverage. The authors processed their data as follows. Clustering was used to correct sequencing errors, and CDR3s were annotated against IMGT so that V, D and J genes could be assigned. Downstream analyses used only productive TCRbeta rearrangements, leaving out any out-of-frame or stop-codon sequences. Clonality was calculated as one minus the Shannon entropy normalized by the log of the number of unique productive sequences. Clones differing between time points or between blood and tumor were identified by Fisher's exact test with Benjamini-Hochberg correction at adjusted p below 0.01. The source is immuneACCESS, and TCRdb retained only in-frame sequences with V and J called. Part of the clones is not carried over; for the studies checked, unresolved V genes explain less than half of this, and the remainder is unexplained. The D gene and trimming were derived from the DNA, and the V and J assignments and clone size from that table. Recorded for this sample are fewer than 130,000 clones; over 75% of them occurred a single time. The top ten clones comprise about 2.4% of the sample.

On this clone: There is no known antigen for this receptor. No base-level quality is on record; no much larger clone is a single base apart.

A cohort of approximately 30 patients with locally advanced or metastatic urothelial carcinoma, treated at Memorial Sloan Kettering on a trial protocol, was included. Peripheral blood mononuclear cells were collected pretreatment and during treatment, with between 1 and 8 total time points per patient. The Qiagen DNeasy Blood extraction kit was used to purify genomic DNA from total PBMCs and tumor samples. PBMCs were collected pretreatment and during treatment, and were isolated and stored as previously described. The rearranged segments are TRBV28 and TRBJ2-7; a tentative D match to TRBD2 spans 6 bases. This specimen was PBMCs, taken around atezolizumab (anti-PD-L1) treatment. The source is a middle-aged man with urothelial cancer. CDR3 protein: CASSLIGGQYEQYF. Here is the DNA: TGTGCCAGCAGTTTAATCGGGGGTCAGTACGAGCAGTACTTC.